Listed below are T cell receptor beta chains from one sample, sequenced in a study of T-cell memory formation after mild COVID-19. TCRdb passed the 5' RACE reads through MiXCR, listing each CDR3 protein once. This sample yields approximately 300,000 distinct CDR3 sequences, of which about 15% are seen a single time; approximately 20% belongs to the top ten. Sequencing was done on a sample of PBMCs or a T cell subset sorted from them (not recorded which). All receptors come from a man in his late teens or twenties who had mild COVID-19 (a few samples of this study predate the infection). Cell type and time point are not known. The CDR3 runs from the conserved cysteine through the conserved F or W.

v_call cdr3_aa
TRBV3-1 CASSQERRVGTQYF
TRBV7-3 CASSTSVIRRQPYNEQFF
TRBV7-7 CASSLDSSGVDEQFF
TRBV6-5 CASSKDRGKGTDTQYF
TRBV4-2 CASSRETGPRGAFF
TRBV7-2 CASSLGLATYNEQFF
TRBV12-3/TRBV12-4 CASSGGVHEQYF
TRBV5-1 CASSLGGPGNTIYF
TRBV6-5 CASSPLGQTGPGNEQFF
TRBV4-1 CASSQDGFSNEKLFF
TRBV4-3 CASSQGTGGTGELFF
TRBV13 CASSALTSGANVLTF
TRBV5-1 CASSPTGTTNEKLFF
TRBV20-1 CSASAEQGGLSPQHF
TRBV15 CATSPPAVTFETQYF
TRBV12-3/TRBV12-4 CASSYGLAGGAEFF
TRBV29-1 CSGTSGGSYNEQFF
TRBV12-3/TRBV12-4 CASSKGPLQQYF
TRBV27 CASSFYFRRGASPGGGTQYF
TRBV5-1 CASSPWDRTTEAFF
TRBV6-5 CASSSWMNSGANVLTF
TRBV6-5 CASSYRSNRLGKTQYF
TRBV5-1 CASSLALSSGANVLTF
TRBV4-1 CASSRRLAGGQDTQYF
TRBV6-5 CASSYSMLGQRYGYTF
TRBV28 CASSFGQDGYNEQFF
TRBV7-2 CASSWDAANTGELFF